The 10 T cell receptor beta chains reported below all come from one sample, sequenced in a study of shared clonotypes between healthy human individuals. Repertoires were generated with immunoSEQ multiplex PCR, while TCRdb's copy carries only in-frame clones and drops some. Among millions of clones listed, approximately 94% were seen once. Sequences were obtained from naive CD4+ T cells sorted from blood. Subset: CD45RA+ positively selected. These receptors all come from a man younger than 30 in good health.

V is TRBV27 and J is TRBJ1-6; D call uncertain. In germline, CDR1 is MNHEY, CDR2 SMNVEV (reference sequence). V was pared by 0 bases and J by 6 bases, with 21 bases between. The CDR3 totals 19 residues. As DNA, the CDR3 is TGTGCCAGCAGTTTATCAAGTTTCGCAGCCACCGCTTCTAATTCACCCCTCCACTTT. Translating gives CASSLSSFAATASNSPLHF.

This chain joins TRBV10-3 and TRBJ1-3; the D is unclear. Trimming stripped 3 bases from V and 0 bases from J, with 9 bases between. In germline, CDR1 is ENHRY, CDR2 SYGVKD. The length of the CDR3 is 15 residues. This chain's CDR3 is CAISDPRYSGNTIYF. CDR3 sequence (DNA): TGTGCCATCAGTGATCCACGATACTCTGGAAACACCATATATTTT.

This clone was seen a single time. The same CDR3 arises from other DNA sequences in this sample as well. The rearrangement joins TRBV6-1 to TRBJ2-7; tentative D call: TRBD1 (5 bases). The CDR3 covers 13 residues. Deletions cut 8 bases from V and 2 bases from J, with 13 bases between. The germline V gene has CDR1 MNHNS and CDR2 SASEGT. The CDR3 DNA sequence: TGTGCCAGCTCTAGACAGTCACCCTACGAGCAGTACTTC. Translated: CASSRQSPYEQYF.

V is TRBV2 and J is TRBJ1-1; TRBD1 matches at 7 bases. Germline lookup yields CDR1 SNHLY and CDR2 FYNNEI. This CDR3 contains 13 residues. V gave up 4 bases and J gave up 4 bases; unmatched junction bases: 3. CDR3 loop: CASSVTGATEAFF. The CDR3 DNA reads TGTGCCAGCAGTGTCACAGGGGCCACTGAAGCTTTCTTT.

V is TRBV5-1 and J is TRBJ2-5; 7 bases agree with TRBD1. The CDR3 loop spans 14 amino acids. Trimming cost V 1 base and J 5 bases; bases outside gene matches: 5. Germline V gene lookup returns CDR1 SGHRS and CDR2 YFSETQ. For the CDR3, the DNA is TGCGCCAGCAGCTTGAAAGGGGGCGTTGAGACCCAGTACTTC. This codes for CASSLKGGVETQYF. Supplemented by reference TRBV5-1 and TRBJ2-5, the full variable domain reads KAGVTQTPRYLIKTRGQQVTLSCSPISGHRSVSWYQQTPGQGLQFLFEYFSETQRNKGNFPGRFSGRQFSNSRSEMNVSTLELGDSALYLCASSLKGGVETQYFGPGTRLLVL.

The V call is TRBV6-5, the J call TRBJ2-5; a possible D gene is TRBD2 (5 bases). CDR3 length equals 16 residues. The germline V gene encodes CDR1 MNHEY and CDR2 SVGAGI. Trimming pared 0 bases from V and 1 base from J, leaving 12 bases between. CDR3 sequence (DNA): TGTGCCAGCAGTTACTCGATTGCGGGCTTCCAAGAGACCCAGTACTTC. Amino acids: CASSYSIAGFQETQYF.

This clone was counted between two and nine times. This chain uses TRBV6-1 with TRBJ1-5; D gene unclear. Germline CDR1 MNHNS, CDR2 SASEGT. The ends were cut back, 2 bases at V and 0 bases at J, with 8 bases in the middle. The CDR3 consists of 15 residues. CDR3 protein: CASSEQVYSNQPQHF. CDR3 in DNA: TGTGCCAGCAGTGAACAGGTGTATAGCAATCAGCCCCAGCATTTT.

Worth noting for this clone: The sample has other DNA sequences that encode this CDR3 too. The chain employs TRBV5-1 and TRBJ2-3; unclear D gene. V dropped 0 bases and J dropped 5 bases, with 4 bases sitting between them. Per germline, CDR1 SGHRS and CDR2 YFSETQ. The CDR3 is made up of 12 amino acids. The chain's CDR3 is CASSLAGDTQYF. The CDR3 DNA sequence: TGCGCCAGCAGCTTGGCTGGAGATACGCAGTATTTT.

This clone was found once. This chain links TRBV23-1 with TRBJ2-1, with D possibly TRBD1 on 6 matching bases. TRBV23-1 is an ORF, with its function uncertain. V lost 8 bases, J lost 9 bases, and 23 bases lay in between. The CDR3 loop spans 15 amino acids. In DNA form, the CDR3 reads TGCGCCAGCCGGGTTTGTGTAGGGGGAGTATTTGAGCAGTTCTTC. It encodes CASRVCVGGVFEQFF.

The genes are TRBV9 and TRBJ2-7; either TRBD1 or TRBD2 may fit D (6 bases each). Per germline, CDR1 SGDLS and CDR2 YYNGEE. The CDR3 contains 14 residues. V was clipped by 4 bases and J by 7 bases, with 18 bases between them. DNA of the CDR3: TGTGCCAGCAGCCCACCCGGTCGGGGGCTGGAGCAGTACTTC. Protein: CASSPPGRGLEQYF.